One sample yielded the 30 T cell receptor beta chains listed below, sequenced in a study of siplizumab effects on memory and regulatory T cells. Profiling relied on immunoSEQ multiplex PCR, and the TCRdb table lists in-frame clones only, not all of them. The repertoire holds around 83,000 clones, with around 90% as singletons. The specimen sequenced was CD4+ T cells sorted from blood. The receptor source for this set is a human donor in good health.

The chain has TRBV18 and TRBJ1-2; 8 bases are a match to TRBD1. The CDR3 consists of 16 residues. CDR1 and CDR2 (germline): KGHSH, LQKENI. With 5 bases clipped from V and 7 bases from J, the junction kept 15 bases outside the gene matches. Here the CDR3 reads CASSDLGGQGGGGYTF. CDR3 in DNA: TGTGCCAGCTCAGACCTAGGAGGACAGGGCGGCGGTGGCTACACCTTC.

V is TRBV2 and J is TRBJ2-2; TRBD2 matches at 8 bases. CDR3 length: 13 amino acids. CDR1 is SNHLY and CDR2 is FYNNEI in the germline V gene. The junction had 2 bases not matched to a gene; V was cut back by 6 bases and J by 5 bases. CDR3 bases: TGTGCCAGCAGCTCTAGCGGGACCGGGGAGCTGTTTTTT. It encodes CASSSSGTGELFF.

This clone was counted a few times. The V and J genes are TRBV6-5 and TRBJ1-5; 7 bases align to TRBD1. Losses at the gene ends were 5 bases for V and 7 bases for J; bases not matched to a gene: 8. The CDR3 runs to 14 residues. The germline V gene encodes CDR1 MNHEY and CDR2 SVGAGI. The CDR3, as DNA: TGTGCCAGCAGTACGACAGGGCGGGGACAGCCCCAGCATTTT. It is translated as CASSTTGRGQPQHF.

The chain joins TRBV15 to TRBJ2-5, with D tentatively TRBD2 (6 bases). V lost 0 bases and J 2 bases, leaving 10 bases between the germline ends. Germline V gives CDR1 LNHNV, CDR2 YYDKDF (reference sequence). The length of the CDR3 is 15 residues. The CDR3 DNA reads TGTGCCACCAGCAGAGATCGGGACTCACAAGAGACCCAGTACTTC. As protein: CATSRDRDSQETQYF.

This rearrangement joins TRBV6-5 to TRBJ1-1; D is uncertain. V lost 2 bases and J lost 1, with 8 bases in between. The length of the CDR3 is 14 residues. Per germline, CDR1 MNHEY and CDR2 SVGAGI. Here the CDR3 reads CASSYNGRNTEAFF. CDR3 sequence (DNA): TGTGCCAGCAGTTACAATGGGAGGAACACTGAAGCTTTCTTT.

The rearrangement uses TRBV7-9 and TRBJ1-2; D may be TRBD1 (5 bases). The V gene's germline CDR1 is SEHNR and CDR2 FQNEAQ (reference sequence). The CDR3 covers 14 residues. V gave up 5 bases and J gave up 3 bases, with 13 bases separating them. CDR3 sequence: CASSPSTGHYGYTF. The DNA for the CDR3 is TGTGCCAGCAGCCCATCCACAGGACACTATGGCTACACCTTC.

This clone has a single count. The chain is built from TRBV18 and TRBJ2-7; the match to TRBD2 covers 9 bases. The germline V gene has CDR1 KGHSH and CDR2 LQKENI. This CDR3 spans 16 amino acids. The trim removed 3 bases at V and 0 bases at J, leaving 6 bases unmatched. The DNA for the CDR3 is TGTGCCAGCTCACCGGGACTAGCTCGGAGCTCCTACGAGCAGTACTTC. It codes for CASSPGLARSSYEQYF. Looking up the rest from reference TRBV18 and TRBJ2-7 gives the full variable domain: NAGVMQNPRHLVRRRGQEARLRCSPMKGHSHVYWYRQLPEEGLKFMVYLQKENIIDESGMPKERFSAEFPKEGPSILRIQQVVRGDSAAYFCASSPGLARSSYEQYFGPGTRLTVT.

This chain joins TRBV18 and TRBJ2-1, with 10 bases lining up with TRBD2. The V gene end was trimmed by 6 bases and the J gene end by 4 bases; junction bases not matched to a gene: 3. This CDR3 has 14 residues. Germline V gives CDR1 KGHSH, CDR2 LQKENI. The DNA for the CDR3 is TGTGCCAGCTCGCTAGCGGGGGTATACAATGAGCAGTTCTTC. It is translated as CASSLAGVYNEQFF.

The chain carries TRBV9 and TRBJ2-5; TRBD2 aligns across 13 bases. Looked up from germline, CDR1 is SGDLS and CDR2 is YYNGEE. V gave up 0 bases and J gave up 4 bases; unmatched junction bases: 0. CDR3 size: 15 residues. Here the CDR3 reads CASSVGLAGGETQYF. DNA of the CDR3: TGTGCCAGCAGCGTAGGACTAGCGGGGGGAGAGACCCAGTACTTC.

This sequence joins TRBV11-2 and TRBJ2-7; no reliable D call. Looked up from germline, CDR1 is SGHAT and CDR2 is FQNNGV. Trimming shortened V by 3 bases and J by 6 bases, and 9 bases separated the two germline ends. The CDR3 length is 12 residues. The CDR3 DNA reads as TGTGCCAGCAGCTTCTCCGGCGCCGAGCAGTACTTC. Amino acid sequence: CASSFSGAEQYF.

The chain joins TRBV7-2 to TRBJ2-1; D is unresolved. Germline V gene data show CDR1 as SGHTA and CDR2 as FQGNSA. Trimming shortened V by 6 bases and J by 5 bases, and 11 bases separated the two germline ends. The CDR3 runs 13 residues. The CDR3 region is CASREGPNNEQFF. The CDR3 nucleotides read TGTGCCAGCAGGGAAGGGCCTAACAATGAGCAGTTCTTC.

The CDR3 DNA sequence: TGCGCCAGCAGCCCGGGGACAGGGAGACAAGAGACCCAGTACTTC. This codes for CASSPGTGRQETQYF. The rearrangement uses TRBV5-1 and TRBJ2-5; 9 bases map to TRBD1. V was clipped by 4 bases and J by 2 bases; unmatched bases: 6. There are 15 residues in the CDR3. Per the germline V gene, CDR1 is SGHRS and CDR2 is YFSETQ.

CDR3 amino acids: CASSTQRWDTQYF. DNA of the CDR3: TGCGCCAGCAGCACACAGCGGTGGGATACGCAGTATTTT. This chain uses TRBV5-1 with TRBJ2-3; maybe TRBD2 (5 bases). Trimming cost V 4 bases and J 6 bases, with 12 bases left between them. This CDR3 comprises 13 residues. Germline CDR1 reads SGHRS; CDR2 reads YFSETQ.

The J gene is TRBJ2-7, the V gene TRBV7-9; tentative D call: TRBD1 (6 bases). The CDR3 runs to 14 residues. Germline CDR1 reads SEHNR; CDR2 reads FQNEAQ (reference sequence). With 5 bases removed from V and 2 bases from J, the gap between germline ends came to 13 bases. CDR3 loop: CASSPRDTTYEQYF. CDR3 nucleotide sequence: TGTGCCAGCAGCCCACGGGACACCACCTACGAGCAGTACTTC.

The chain is built from TRBV10-3 and TRBJ2-3, with 8 bases matching TRBD2. Germline CDR1 ENHRY, CDR2 SYGVKD. This CDR3 has 16 residues. Germline trimming cut 3 bases from V and 3 bases from J; bases unmatched to any gene: 8. CDR3 protein: CAISDPTGLETDTQYF. The CDR3 nucleotides read TGTGCCATCAGTGATCCGACGGGACTAGAGACAGATACGCAGTATTTT.

The genes are TRBV30 and TRBJ2-7; 7 bases fit TRBD2. The CDR3 covers 14 residues. Germline V gene lookup returns CDR1 GTSNPN and CDR2 SVGIG (reference sequence). J was trimmed by 4 bases and V by 5 bases; bases with no gene match: 11. CDR3 residues: CAWHRGGPSYEQYF. As DNA, the CDR3 is TGTGCCTGGCATAGGGGAGGGCCCTCGTACGAGCAGTACTTC.

This chain connects TRBV4-2 to TRBJ2-7; tentatively, D is TRBD1 (7 bases). The length of the CDR3 is 16 residues. Trimming left V 2 bases short and J 6 bases short, with 20 bases between. Germline loops: CDR1 LGHNA, CDR2 YNFKEQ. As DNA, the CDR3 is TGTGCCAGCAGCCAACAAACCGGACAGGAGGGGGGCGAGCAGTACTTC. It specifies CASSQQTGQEGGEQYF.

The V gene is TRBV5-4, the J gene TRBJ2-7; 9 bases line up with TRBD1. CDR1 SGHNT and CDR2 YYREEE come from the germline V gene (reference sequence). The CDR3 is made up of 15 amino acids. The V segment lost 5 bases and the J segment 1 base; nucleotides outside the gene matches: 7. CDR3 sequence: CASSHRDRASYEQYF. CDR3 sequence (DNA): TGTGCCAGCAGTCACCGGGACAGGGCTTCCTACGAGCAGTACTTC.

The chain couples TRBV7-2 to TRBJ2-1, with TRBD2 matching 8 bases. The CDR3 has 18 amino acids. Trimming cost V 0 bases and J 3 bases; bases outside gene matches: 10. CDR1 and CDR2 from the germline V gene are SGHTA and FQGNSA. CDR3 in DNA: TGTGCCAGCAGCTTAGCGACAAATGGGGCGGGAGGCTACAATGAGCAGTTCTTC. This translates into CASSLATNGAGGYNEQFF.

CDR3 sequence: CASNGQGGNQPQHF. The CDR3 bases are TGTGCCAGCAATGGACAGGGCGGGAATCAGCCCCAGCATTTT. The chain combines TRBV6-1 with TRBJ1-5; 8 bases fit TRBD1. Germline CDR1 reads MNHNS; CDR2 reads SASEGT. The CDR3 contains 14 residues. Trimming cost V 7 bases and J 4 bases; bases outside gene matches: 6.

This chain joins TRBV5-1 and TRBJ2-5, with 8 bases identical to TRBD2. The junction had 13 bases not matched to a gene; V was cut back by 5 bases and J by 4 bases. This CDR3 is 16 amino acids long. Germline V gene data show CDR1 as SGHRS and CDR2 as YFSETQ. The CDR3 loop is CASSVTSGGVGETQYF. CDR3 DNA sequence: TGCGCCAGCAGTGTAACTAGCGGAGGGGTAGGAGAGACCCAGTACTTC.

This clone was detected a few times. Other nucleotide sequences from this sample produce the same CDR3. The rearrangement links TRBV6-5 to TRBJ2-4; D is unclear. Per germline, CDR1 MNHEY and CDR2 SVGAGI. Trimming shortened V by 6 bases and J by 6 bases, and 6 bases separated the two germline ends. This CDR3 region has 11 residues. CDR3 in DNA: TGTGCCAGCAGGTCAGGAAACATTCAGTACTTC. As protein: CASRSGNIQYF.

This chain connects TRBV2 to TRBJ1-2; D is uncertain. The germline gives CDR1 SNHLY, CDR2 FYNNEI. V was pared by 6 bases and J by 8 bases, with 16 bases between. This CDR3 has 13 amino acids. CDR3 bases: TGTGCCAGCAGAGAGCTGAGCCCCTGGGGCTACACCTTC. Translation: CASRELSPWGYTF.

The rearrangement uses TRBV5-1 and TRBJ2-3, with D tentatively TRBD2 (7 bases). V dropped 3 bases and J dropped 2 bases, with 13 bases sitting between them. CDR3 length equals 15 residues. The V gene's germline CDR1 is SGHRS and CDR2 YFSETQ. DNA for the CDR3: TGCGCCAGCAGCTGGACCCGGGGGGCCACAGATACGCAGTATTTT. Translated, it gives CASSWTRGATDTQYF.

The rearrangement links TRBV7-8 to TRBJ1-1; possibly TRBD1 for D (6 bases). Trimming cost V 2 bases and J 7 bases, with 20 bases left between them. The CDR3 length is 16 residues. The germline V gene has CDR1 SGHVS and CDR2 FQNEAQ. CDR3 in amino acids: CASSLRRGHRVNEAFF. The CDR3 DNA follows: TGTGCCAGCAGCTTAAGAAGGGGACATAGAGTGAATGAAGCTTTCTTT.

The chain is built from TRBV5-5 and TRBJ1-1; D may be TRBD1 (6 bases). Germline CDR1 is SGHKS and CDR2 is YYEKEE (reference sequence). Trimming removed 5 bases from V and 5 bases from J, with 19 bases in between. This CDR3 is built from 15 residues. This chain's CDR3 is CASSVTGILETEAFF. CDR3 DNA: TGTGCCAGCAGTGTAACAGGGATTCTGGAGACTGAAGCTTTCTTT.

The chain uses TRBV19 and TRBJ1-1; D is uncertain. The CDR3 extends over 13 amino acids. Deletions cut 3 bases from V and 1 base from J, with 6 bases between. CDR1 LNHDA and CDR2 SQIVND come from the germline V gene (reference sequence). As DNA, the CDR3 is TGTGCCAGTAGTATCGCCGAGAACACTGAAGCTTTCTTT. This translates into CASSIAENTEAFF.

J is TRBJ2-5 and V is TRBV5-4; 10 bases agree with TRBD1. The CDR3 is 13 amino acids. CDR1 is SGHNT, CDR2 YYREEE, per germline (reference sequence). Germline trimming cut 4 bases from V and 6 bases from J; bases unmatched to any gene: 3. The CDR3 DNA sequence: TGTGCCAGCAGCCCGGGACAGGGGAAGACCCAGTACTTC. Residues: CASSPGQGKTQYF.

CDR3 sequence (DNA): TGTGCCAGCTCACCGACCTCGTACGAGCAGTACTTC. It is translated as CASSPTSYEQYF. The V gene is TRBV18, the J gene TRBJ2-7; D is unresolved. The CDR3 totals 12 residues. V was pared by 3 bases and J by 4 bases, with 7 bases between. Germline loops: CDR1 KGHSH, CDR2 LQKENI.

The V call is TRBV27, the J call TRBJ2-7, with 11 positions matching TRBD2. This CDR3 is built from 15 residues. Germline assignment: CDR1 MNHEY and CDR2 SMNVEV (reference sequence). Trimming at V came to 6 bases and at J to 7 bases, leaving 11 bases not matched to a gene. The CDR3 bases are TGTGCCAGCAGCCGTTCGGTAGCGGGAGGGAAAGAGCAGTACTTC. It is translated as CASSRSVAGGKEQYF.